This T cell receptor (beta chain) appears in the sequencing data of a study of blood T cells in healthy people across ages. Turning to the study itself: Template switching caught about one barcoded beta molecule for each two T cells. Study-level results: Age advanced and TCR beta diversity per million T cells fell, roughly linearly.

Only a few counts were recorded for this clonotype. Its cognate antigen is unknown. A second PCR of roughly 7 to 11 cycles used a sample-barcoded 5' primer and a J-beta primer mix. With 12 random nucleotides, a template-switch adaptor tagged each individual cDNA molecule. Per-sample output comprised a minimum of 2.5 million paired-end reads containing CDR3. MiXCR, run by TCRdb on the 5' RACE reads, gives a single entry per CDR3 protein. This table has over a million distinct CDR3 sequences, around 43% appearing once. This CDR3 spans 14 amino acids. Material for sequencing was blood. This TCR derives from a woman in her sixties in good health. The chain carries TRBV12-3 or TRBV12-4 and TRBJ2-5; TRBD2 matches 8 bases. The J call may be mistaken, given a closer DNA end match to TRBJ2-7. CDR3 residues: CASSFPGTSREQYF. The CDR3, as DNA: TGTGCCAGCAGTTTCCCCGGGACTAGTCGCGAGCAGTACTTC.